This T cell receptor (beta chain) was captured by sequencing in a study of CD4 T cells in relation to SARS-CoV-2 and coronaviruses. The wider study: TCR beta CDR3s were sequenced after approximately ten-day antigen culture of PBMCs.

Concerning this clone: Its antigen remains unknown.

Some clones are missing from TCRdb's copy, which holds only in-frame ones; the method was immunoSEQ multiplex PCR. The data show 18,000 or so clones, approximately 80% seen once. The V gene's germline CDR1 is KGHSH and CDR2 LQKENI. This CDR3 has 15 residues. Trimming removed 2 bases from V and 8 bases from J; junction bases left unmatched: 8. The unexposed donors gave CD4+ T cells in about 2010-2019, prior to COVID-19. CD4+ T cells were isolated from the cells after around eleven days of culture. As cell numbers allowed, unexposed-donor CD4+ T cells faced SARS-CoV-2 S/N and four cold-coronavirus spikes.

This rearrangement joins TRBV18 to TRBJ1-4, with 7 positions matching TRBD1. The sample consisted of CD4+ T cells from PBMCs, cultured in vitro. The receptor comes from a human donor in good health. The CDR3 region is CASSPSTGLIEKLFF. CDR3 DNA sequence: TGTGCCAGCTCACCATCGACAGGGTTGATCGAAAAACTGTTTTTT.